The rows below give T cell receptor beta chains drawn from one sample of a study of blood T cell repertoires in COVID-19. Data came from immunoSEQ multiplex PCR; TCRdb stores just in-frame clones and leaves some out. The data hold a few hundred thousand clones, with more than 65% observed a single time. The sequenced sample consisted of peripheral blood. The receptors were gathered from a human donor with acute or convalescent COVID-19. The donor label of this sample is uncertain. CDR3s include the opening cysteine and the closing phenylalanine or tryptophan. D genes are given only for firm matches. Clone size is not always given. Where it is, it says once, few, many or a class for expanded clones.

size: -; D: -; V: TRBV10-2; length: 13; J: TRBJ1-4; DNA: TGCGCCAGCAGATCCACCCAGGCTGAAAAACTGTTTTTT; CDR3: CASRSTQAEKLFF
size: -; D: -; V: TRBV5-1; length: 19; J: TRBJ2-1; DNA: TGCGCCAGCAGCTTGGTCGCCGGGTACAATCTTCCCTCCTACAATGAGCAGTTCTTC; CDR3: CASSLVAGYNLPSYNEQFF
size: -; D: -; V: TRBV10-1; length: 17; J: TRBJ2-3; DNA: TGCGCCAGCAGTCCTGCGAGGACTTTACTTCCCACAGATACGCAGTATTTT; CDR3: CASSPARTLLPTDTQYF
size: -; D: -; V: TRBV15; length: 14; J: TRBJ2-1; DNA: TGTGCCACCAGCAGAGGAGGTTCTGGCTGGGAGCAGTTCTTC; CDR3: CATSRGGSGWEQFF
size: -; D: -; V: TRBV18; length: 14; J: TRBJ2-1; DNA: TGTGCCAGCTCACCCCCCCAGTCGCGGAATGAGCAATTCTTC; CDR3: CASSPPQSRNEQFF
size: -; D: TRBD2; V: TRBV28; length: 14; J: TRBJ2-7; DNA: TGTGCCACCGGGGGGACGGGGAGTTGGACCGAGCAGTACTTC; CDR3: CATGGTGSWTEQYF
size: -; D: -; V: TRBV28; length: 14; J: TRBJ1-6; DNA: TGTGCCAGCAGTTTAATGCTCCAGGATTCACCCCTCCACTTT; CDR3: CASSLMLQDSPLHF
size: -; D: TRBD1; V: TRBV20-1; length: 20; J: TRBJ1-5; DNA: TGCAGTGCTAGTTTAAGTTTGACGGGACAGGGACATAATAGCAATCAGCCCCAGCATTTT; CDR3: CSASLSLTGQGHNSNQPQHF
size: -; D: TRBD1; V: TRBV12-3/TRBV12-4; length: 12; J: TRBJ1-1; DNA: TGTGCCAGCAGTGCCTCAGGGGGCAACGCTTTCTTT; CDR3: CASSASGGNAFF
size: -; D: TRBD2; V: TRBV11-2; length: 15; J: TRBJ2-3; DNA: TGTGCCAGCAGCTTTCCGGGACTAGTCACAGATACGCAGTATTTT; CDR3: CASSFPGLVTDTQYF
size: -; D: -; V: TRBV28; length: 12; J: TRBJ1-1; DNA: TGTGCCAGCCGATTGGCGAACACTGAAGCTTTCTTT; CDR3: CASRLANTEAFF
size: once; D: TRBD1; V: TRBV18; length: 14; J: TRBJ1-2; DNA: TGTGCCAGCTCGGGACAGATGTCTAACTATGGCTACACCTTC; CDR3: CASSGQMSNYGYTF
size: -; D: -; V: TRBV5-6; length: 14; J: TRBJ2-1; DNA: TGTGCCAGCAGCTTGGGACAGGACAACAATGAGCAGTTCTTC; CDR3: CASSLGQDNNEQFF
size: -; D: -; V: TRBV9; length: 16; J: TRBJ1-3; DNA: TGTGCCAGCAGCACCTCGGCCCGCAGGGGTGGGAACACCATATATTTT; CDR3: CASSTSARRGGNTIYF
size: -; D: -; V: TRBV6-1; length: 14; J: TRBJ1-1; DNA: TGTGCCAGCAGTGAAAAATCAGAAAACACTGAAGCTTTCTTT; CDR3: CASSEKSENTEAFF
size: -; D: TRBD2; V: TRBV7-2; length: 16; J: TRBJ2-5; DNA: TGTGCCAGCAGCGCCGGACTAGCGGGAGCCGGGGAGACCCAGTACTTC; CDR3: CASSAGLAGAGETQYF
size: -; D: TRBD2; V: TRBV6-5; length: 15; J: TRBJ2-5; DNA: TGTGCCAGCAGACCTAGCGGAGGTTGGGGAGAGACCCAGTACTTC; CDR3: CASRPSGGWGETQYF
size: -; D: TRBD1; V: TRBV28; length: 13; J: TRBJ1-2; DNA: TGTGCCACCGCCGGGTGGACAGGGGGTGGCTACACCTTC; CDR3: CATAGWTGGGYTF
size: few; D: -; V: TRBV19; length: 17; J: TRBJ2-5; DNA: TGTGCCAGTAGTATGCGATGGCAGAGCGCCACCAAAGAGACCCAGTACTTC; CDR3: CASSMRWQSATKETQYF
size: once; D: -; V: TRBV18; length: 12; J: TRBJ1-6; DNA: TGTGCCAGCTCACAGGGGAATTCACCCCTCCACTTT; CDR3: CASSQGNSPLHF
size: -; D: -; V: TRBV2; length: 13; J: TRBJ1-2; DNA: TGTGCCAGCGGAATCGACAGCGAATATGGCTACACCTTC; CDR3: CASGIDSEYGYTF
size: -; D: TRBD1; V: TRBV5-6; length: 14; J: TRBJ1-1; DNA: TGTGCCAGCAGCCGGGGACAGATGAACACTGAAGCTTTCTTT; CDR3: CASSRGQMNTEAFF
size: -; D: -; V: TRBV12-3/TRBV12-4; length: 12; J: TRBJ1-2; DNA: TGTGCCAGCGTGGGGGGATACTATGGCTACACCTTC; CDR3: CASVGGYYGYTF
size: -; D: -; V: TRBV29-1; length: 13; J: TRBJ1-4; DNA: TGCAGCGTTGCTAACGCGCCTAATGAAAAACTGTTTTTT; CDR3: CSVANAPNEKLFF
size: -; D: TRBD2; V: TRBV29-1; length: 16; J: TRBJ2-3; DNA: TGCAGCGTTGGACTAGCGGGAGGGCCGGGAACAGATACGCAGTATTTT; CDR3: CSVGLAGGPGTDTQYF
size: few; D: TRBD2; V: TRBV9; length: 14; J: TRBJ2-1; DNA: TGTGCCAGCCGCCCAAGAGCGGGGGACGGTGAGCAGTTCTTC; CDR3: CASRPRAGDGEQFF
size: -; D: -; V: TRBV3-1/TRBV3-2; length: 14; J: TRBJ2-7; DNA: TGTGCCAGCAGCCAATTGGGCAGAGCCTACGAGCAGTACTTC; CDR3: CASSQLGRAYEQYF
size: -; D: -; V: TRBV19; length: 17; J: TRBJ2-6; DNA: TGTGCCAGTAGTAAAGGGGGTAGTGTCTCTGGGGCCAACGTCCTGACTTTC; CDR3: CASSKGGSVSGANVLTF
size: -; D: TRBD1; V: TRBV7-9; length: 15; J: TRBJ1-6; DNA: TGTGCCAGCAGCAAACAACGACAGGGCAATTCACCCCTCCACTTT; CDR3: CASSKQRQGNSPLHF
size: -; D: TRBD1; V: TRBV10-3; length: 15; J: TRBJ1-1; DNA: TGTGCCATCAGGAGTTTAGGGGGCATGAACACTGAAGCTTTCTTT; CDR3: CAIRSLGGMNTEAFF
size: -; D: TRBD1; V: TRBV14; length: 19; J: TRBJ2-2; DNA: TGTGCCAGCAGCCAAAACAGGGGGCCGGGAGTTAGTTTCACCGGGGAGCTGTTTTTT; CDR3: CASSQNRGPGVSFTGELFF
size: -; D: -; V: TRBV5-5; length: 13; J: TRBJ2-5; DNA: TGTGCCAGCAGCTTTTTGACAACGGAGACCCAGTACTTC; CDR3: CASSFLTTETQYF
size: -; D: -; V: TRBV29-1; length: 13; J: TRBJ2-2; DNA: TGCAGCTTCAAGACAGGGAACACCGGGGAGCTGTTTTTT; CDR3: CSFKTGNTGELFF
size: -; D: TRBD1; V: TRBV5-1; length: 13; J: TRBJ1-2; DNA: TGCGCCAGCAGCCTAGGACAGGGAAGGGGCTACACCTTC; CDR3: CASSLGQGRGYTF
size: -; D: -; V: TRBV15; length: 14; J: TRBJ1-2; DNA: TGTGCCACCAGCAGAGATTCGCGGAACTATGGCTACACCTTC; CDR3: CATSRDSRNYGYTF
size: -; D: -; V: TRBV30; length: 11; J: TRBJ1-2; DNA: TGTGCCTGGGGAACAGCCTATGGCTACACCTTC; CDR3: CAWGTAYGYTF
size: -; D: -; V: TRBV19; length: 13; J: TRBJ1-1; DNA: TGTGCCAGTAGTATATGGGAGGGCACTGAAGCTTTCTTT; CDR3: CASSIWEGTEAFF
size: -; D: TRBD2; V: TRBV24-1; length: 14; J: TRBJ2-7; DNA: TGTGCCACAGCCTTTAGGGGGACTAGCGCCGAGCAGTACTTC; CDR3: CATAFRGTSAEQYF
size: few; D: -; V: TRBV11-2; length: 15; J: TRBJ1-4; DNA: TGTGCCAGCAGCTTATCTTTGGGGGGTTTGGAAAAACTGTTTTTT; CDR3: CASSLSLGGLEKLFF
size: -; D: -; V: TRBV3-1/TRBV3-2; length: 17; J: TRBJ2-5; DNA: TGTGCCAGCAGCCAAGTGCTGACAGGTATTTCGCGCCAGACCCAGTACTTC; CDR3: CASSQVLTGISRQTQYF
size: -; D: TRBD1; V: TRBV7-8; length: 15; J: TRBJ1-5; DNA: TGTGCCAGCAGCTCGAACAGGGGTAGCAATCAGCCCCAGCATTTT; CDR3: CASSSNRGSNQPQHF
size: -; D: TRBD2; V: TRBV19; length: 19; J: TRBJ2-1; DNA: TGTGCCAGTAGCATCGCGAATAGCGGGGGGCGAAGCTCCTACAATGAGCAGTTCTTC; CDR3: CASSIANSGGRSSYNEQFF
size: -; D: -; V: TRBV21-1; length: 18; J: TRBJ2-2; DNA: TGTGCCAGCAGCAAAGCGCAGTCCGGGAAGGGCCCCTGGGGGGAGCTGTTTTTT; CDR3: CASSKAQSGKGPWGELFF
size: -; D: -; V: TRBV12-5; length: 14; J: TRBJ2-7; DNA: TGTGCTAGTGGTTCCGAGATAAGCTCCTACGAGCAGTACTTC; CDR3: CASGSEISSYEQYF
size: -; D: -; V: TRBV7-2; length: 14; J: TRBJ2-7; DNA: TGTGCCAGCAGCTTAGTAGCAGGGTTGGTCGAGCAGTACTTC; CDR3: CASSLVAGLVEQYF
size: once; D: TRBD1; V: TRBV6-1; length: 16; J: TRBJ1-1; DNA: TGTGCCAGCAGTGAAGCGGACAGGGTGCCGATTACTGAAGCTTTCTTT; CDR3: CASSEADRVPITEAFF
size: -; D: TRBD2; V: TRBV12-5; length: 16; J: TRBJ2-3; DNA: TGTGCTAGTGGTTTGGGACTAGCGGGGTACACAGATACGCAGTATTTT; CDR3: CASGLGLAGYTDTQYF
size: -; D: TRBD2; V: TRBV7-9; length: 14; J: TRBJ2-1; DNA: TGTGCCAGCAGCCCGGGACTAGCGTTCTATGAGCAGTTCTTC; CDR3: CASSPGLAFYEQFF
size: few; D: -; V: TRBV7-9; length: 14; J: TRBJ1-1; DNA: TGTGCCAGCAGCTTAGGGGCAGAGGGCTCTGAAGCTTTCTTT; CDR3: CASSLGAEGSEAFF
size: -; D: -; V: TRBV2; length: 14; J: TRBJ2-6; DNA: TGTGCCAGCAGTGGGCAGTATGGGGCCAACGTCCTGACTTTC; CDR3: CASSGQYGANVLTF
size: -; D: -; V: TRBV30; length: 15; J: TRBJ1-2; DNA: TGTGCCTGGACCCCAATGTCGGGAATCGGGTATGGCTACACCTTC; CDR3: CAWTPMSGIGYGYTF
size: -; D: -; V: TRBV10-1; length: 15; J: TRBJ2-1; DNA: TGCGCCAGCAGTGAGTCGCTCTTGGGGGGTAATGAGCAGTTCTTC; CDR3: CASSESLLGGNEQFF
size: -; D: TRBD1; V: TRBV3-1/TRBV3-2; length: 13; J: TRBJ1-2; DNA: TGTGCCAGCAGCCATTTGGACAGGGGAGGCTACGCCTTC; CDR3: CASSHLDRGGYAF
size: -; D: TRBD1; V: TRBV7-8; length: 17; J: TRBJ2-5; DNA: TGTGCCAGCAGCTTTAGGACAGGGGGCGCGAATTTGGAGACCCAGTACTTC; CDR3: CASSFRTGGANLETQYF